Below, 27 T cell receptor beta chains from the same sample are listed, as sequenced in a study of CD8+ T cells in alopecia areata. The treatment here: oral pan-JAK inhibitor, 5-10 mg twice daily. Following RNA extraction, reverse transcription yielded cDNA that acted as the sequencing template. The method was immunoSEQ multiplex PCR; TCRdb's version includes in-frame clones alone and lacks a portion of them. The table shows about 210,000 clones, with around 66% occurring only once. Here the sequenced sample was CD4+ T cells sorted from blood, taken at approximately week 42, from a patient treated with tofacitinib. These receptor sequences come from a human donor with alopecia areata.

This clone has a handful of counts. V is TRBV29-1 and J is TRBJ2-3; no clear D gene. Per the germline V gene, CDR1 is SQVTM and CDR2 is ANQGSEA. V lost 3 bases and J 0 bases, leaving 16 bases between the germline ends. There are 16 residues in the CDR3. This CDR3 is CSVDGYDKPSTDTQYF. CDR3 DNA: TGCAGCGTTGATGGGTATGACAAACCTAGCACAGATACGCAGTATTTT.

This clone was counted only a few times. The chain couples TRBV29-1 to TRBJ2-3; 9 bases line up with TRBD1. V lost 7 bases to trimming and J lost 1 base; unmatched junction nucleotides: 12. Germline V gives CDR1 SQVTM, CDR2 ANQGSEA. This CDR3 contains 16 residues. The CDR3 is CSADRDRVYGTDTQYF. CDR3 nucleotide sequence: TGCAGCGCTGACCGGGACAGGGTTTATGGCACAGATACGCAGTATTTT.

The genes are TRBV29-1 and TRBJ2-3; tentative D call: TRBD2 (5 bases). Germline V gives CDR1 SQVTM, CDR2 ANQGSEA. This CDR3 contains 14 residues. V lost 5 bases, J lost 1 base, and 13 bases lay in between. The CDR3 DNA is TGCAGCGTTACTGTCGGGGTTCGCACAGATACGCAGTATTTT. Protein product: CSVTVGVRTDTQYF.

The chain joins TRBV29-1 to TRBJ1-2; tentative D call: TRBD1 (5 bases). Per germline, CDR1 SQVTM and CDR2 ANQGSEA. This CDR3 region has 14 residues. Trimming stripped 3 bases from V and 6 bases from J, with 17 bases between. In DNA, the CDR3 is TGCAGCGTTGATTTGGAGGGTCAGGGTAATGGCTACACCTTC. Its protein product is CSVDLEGQGNGYTF.

A few counts support this clone. The V gene is TRBV2, the J gene TRBJ2-1; 7 bases are shared with TRBD2. Germline V CDR1 and CDR2: SNHLY, FYNNEI. V gave up 2 bases and J gave up 7 bases; unmatched junction bases: 11. The CDR3 spans 16 residues. The CDR3 loop is CASSETGTTPRNEQFF. The CDR3 region has the DNA TGTGCCAGCAGTGAAACCGGGACTACTCCTCGAAATGAGCAGTTCTTC.

Worth noting for this clone: Other DNA sequences in the sample encode the same CDR3. The CDR3 protein is CSAGPYNEQFF. CDR3 nucleotide sequence: TGCAGCGCCGGGCCTTACAATGAGCAGTTCTTC. This chain uses TRBV29-1 with TRBJ2-1, with D unresolved. This CDR3 spans 11 amino acids. The V gene's germline CDR1 is SQVTM and CDR2 ANQGSEA. V shed 7 bases and J shed 4 bases, with 8 bases lying between them.

This chain connects TRBV20-1 to TRBJ1-2; 8 bases fit TRBD1. The CDR3 runs to 11 residues. Germline V gene sequence: CDR1 DFQATT, CDR2 SNEGSKA (reference sequence). J lost 6 bases, V lost 5 bases, and 2 bases had no gene match. The CDR3 loop is CSAQGADGYTF. CDR3 in DNA: TGCAGTGCTCAGGGGGCGGATGGCTACACCTTC.

The chain has TRBV4-3 and TRBJ1-1; D uncertain. The CDR3 runs 14 residues. Trimming took 1 base from V and 6 from J, leaving 12 bases between them. Germline CDR1 is LGHNA and CDR2 is YSLEER. The CDR3 is CASSQGLSNAEAFF. The CDR3 nucleotides read TGCGCCAGCAGCCAAGGCCTGAGCAACGCTGAAGCTTTCTTT.

The chain carries TRBV28 and TRBJ1-5; D may be TRBD1 (5 bases). With 11 bases removed from V and 2 bases from J, the gap between germline ends came to 10 bases. Germline V CDR1 and CDR2: MDHEN, SYDVKM. The CDR3 covers 12 residues. The CDR3 reads CAGGSGNQPQHF. The CDR3 nucleotides are TGTGCCGGGGGGAGCGGCAATCAGCCCCAGCATTTT.

This chain connects TRBV19 to TRBJ2-5; 7 bases fit TRBD1. Trimming removed 1 base from V and 3 bases from J; junction bases left unmatched: 5. The CDR3 length is 15 residues. Germline V gene lookup returns CDR1 LNHDA and CDR2 SQIVND (reference sequence). In nucleotides, the CDR3 is TGTGCCAGTAGTATAGGAGGGACAGAAGAAGAGACCCAGTACTTC. Protein product: CASSIGGTEEETQYF.

This clone occurred a few times. V gene TRBV7-3 combines with J gene TRBJ2-2; possibly TRBD2 for D (6 bases). From germline, CDR1 is SGHTA and CDR2 FQGTGA. The CDR3 covers 13 residues. The V end was cut by 2 bases, the J end by 6 bases, with 7 bases between. For the CDR3, the DNA is TGTGCCAGCAGCTTATGGGAGGCCGGGGAGCTGTTTTTT. It specifies CASSLWEAGELFF.

The V call is TRBV4-3, the J call TRBJ1-2; TRBD1 might be the D (6 bases). V was clipped by 0 bases and J by 7 bases, with 18 bases between them. In germline, CDR1 is LGHNA, CDR2 YSLEER. CDR3 length equals 16 residues. CDR3 loop: CASSQDYSRTAGGYTF. The CDR3 DNA reads TGCGCCAGCAGCCAAGATTATTCCAGGACAGCCGGTGGCTACACCTTC.

The chain is built from TRBV4-1 and TRBJ1-2, with D perhaps TRBD1 (5 bases). This CDR3 is built from 13 residues. V shed 0 bases and J shed 3 bases, with 5 bases lying between them. The germline V gene encodes CDR1 MGHRA and CDR2 YSYEKL. The CDR3 sequence is CASSQEGHYGYTF. CDR3 DNA: TGCGCCAGCAGCCAAGAGGGACACTATGGCTACACCTTC.

J is TRBJ1-4 and V is TRBV5-1; 9 bases line up with TRBD1. Germline-derived CDR1 and CDR2 are SGHRS and YFSETQ. This CDR3 comprises 15 residues. The junction had 9 bases not matched to a gene; V was cut back by 4 bases and J by 8 bases. The CDR3 sequence is CASSPGDRVGEKLFF. The DNA for the CDR3 is TGCGCCAGCAGCCCGGGGGACAGGGTGGGCGAAAAACTGTTTTTT.

DNA for the CDR3: TGCGCCAGCAGTGAGAACGGGCCGGAATTCCAGCAGTTCTTC. This codes for CASSENGPEFQQFF. The chain has TRBV10-1 and TRBJ2-1, with unresolved D. V was cut by 2 bases and J by 11 bases, with 16 bases left in between. Germline CDR1 and CDR2: WNHNN and SYGVQD (reference sequence). The CDR3 has 14 residues.

V is TRBV7-2 and J is TRBJ2-2; D gene uncertain. Germline CDR1 is SGHTA and CDR2 is FQGNSA. The CDR3 is 14 amino acids. V lost 3 bases and J 6 bases, leaving 11 bases between the germline ends. CDR3 region: CASSFGRWSGELFF. In nucleotides, the CDR3 is TGTGCCAGCAGCTTCGGGCGTTGGTCCGGGGAGCTGTTTTTT. The full variable domain, in which reference TRBV7-2 and TRBJ2-2 provide the parts outside the CDR3, is GAGVSQSPSNKVTEKGKDVELRCDPISGHTALYWYRQSLGQGLEFLIYFQGNSAPDKSGLPSDRFSAERTGGSVSTLTIQRTQQEDSAVYLCASSFGRWSGELFFGEGSRLTVL.

This clone was seen a handful of times. The sample carries other DNA sequences with the same CDR3. The CDR3, as DNA: TGCAGCGCAGGGGGCCGCACAGATACGCAGTATTTT. It is translated as CSAGGRTDTQYF. The chain has TRBV29-1 and TRBJ2-3; 8 bases line up with TRBD1. CDR3 length: 12 amino acids. V was clipped by 7 bases and J by 1 base; unmatched bases: 1. CDR1 is SQVTM and CDR2 is ANQGSEA in the germline V gene.

The J gene is TRBJ1-6, the V gene TRBV4-1; 8 bases match TRBD1. Germline assignment: CDR1 MGHRA and CDR2 YSYEKL. Unmatched junction bases numbered 3, after V lost 2 bases and J lost 6 bases. The CDR3 sequence is 15 residues long. The CDR3 bases are TGCGCCAGCAGCCAAAGCGACAGGGGTAATTCACCCCTCCACTTT. This gives the protein CASSQSDRGNSPLHF.

V gene TRBV29-1 combines with J gene TRBJ2-3, with 7 bases identical to TRBD1. CDR3 length: 16 amino acids. With 3 bases clipped from V and 9 bases from J, the junction kept 18 bases outside the gene matches. CDR1 is SQVTM and CDR2 is ANQGSEA in the germline V gene. For the CDR3, the DNA is TGCAGCGTTGAGTCTATGACAGGGAAGCCCCCCACGACGCAGTATTTT. It yields the protein CSVESMTGKPPTTQYF.

This chain uses TRBV29-1 with TRBJ2-2; D tentatively fits TRBD1 or TRBD2 (5 bases each). Trimming removed 6 bases at V and 0 bases at J, with 11 bases between. There are 14 residues in the CDR3. Germline-derived CDR1 and CDR2 are SQVTM and ANQGSEA. In DNA form, the CDR3 reads TGCAGCGTACTTGGGACGGCGAACACCGGGGAGCTGTTTTTT. This gives the protein CSVLGTANTGELFF.

On this clone itself: Other nucleotide sequences from this sample produce the same CDR3. The V gene is TRBV9, the J gene TRBJ2-3; the D gene could be TRBD1 or TRBD2 (6 bases each). V lost 3 bases, J lost 0 bases, and 11 bases lay in between. The CDR3 totals 15 residues. Germline CDR1 reads SGDLS; CDR2 reads YYNGEE. CDR3 amino acids: CASSAQGTSTDTQYF. DNA of the CDR3: TGTGCCAGCAGCGCCCAGGGGACTAGCACAGATACGCAGTATTTT.

The chain carries TRBV7-6 and TRBJ2-1; 11 nucleotides match TRBD2. J gave up 4 bases and V 4 bases, and 3 bases lay outside the gene matches. CDR3 length: 15 amino acids. CDR1 and CDR2 from the germline V gene are SGHVS and FNYEAQ. The CDR3 bases are TGTGCCAGCAGCTCACTAGCGGGGGCATACAATGAGCAGTTCTTC. Its translation is CASSSLAGAYNEQFF.

CDR3 sequence: CAWGTGSRHDQPQHF. In DNA form, the CDR3 reads TGTGCCTGGGGTACAGGGTCTCGGCACGATCAGCCCCAGCATTTT. The rearrangement joins TRBV30 to TRBJ1-5; maybe TRBD1 (6 bases). Germline lookup yields CDR1 GTSNPN and CDR2 SVGIG (reference sequence). With 5 bases removed from V and 5 bases from J, the gap between germline ends came to 19 bases. This CDR3 is 15 amino acids long.

V usage is TRBV9 and J usage is TRBJ2-1; the D gene is possibly TRBD2 (5 bases). V lost 4 bases, J lost 13 bases, and 15 bases lay in between. The V gene's germline CDR1 is SGDLS and CDR2 YYNGEE. The CDR3 extends over 12 amino acids. CDR3 region: CASSQEGVRQFF. Written as DNA, the CDR3 is TGTGCCAGCAGCCAAGAGGGTGTCCGCCAGTTCTTC.

The V call is TRBV7-9, the J call TRBJ2-1; D is uncertain. Looked up from germline, CDR1 is SEHNR and CDR2 is FQNEAQ (reference sequence). This CDR3 spans 14 amino acids. V was cut by 5 bases and J by 4 bases, with 12 bases left in between. For the CDR3, the DNA is TGTGCCAGCAGCCCCGGTGACATGTACAATGAGCAGTTCTTC. It encodes CASSPGDMYNEQFF.

The chain couples TRBV28 to TRBJ2-1, with a possible D match to TRBD1 (6 bases). CDR1 and CDR2 from the germline V gene are MDHEN and SYDVKM. V lost 6 bases and J lost 5, with 17 bases in between. This CDR3 region has 15 residues. The CDR3 here is CASRTPDRNNNEQFF. The CDR3 nucleotides read TGTGCCAGCAGAACCCCTGACAGGAACAACAATGAGCAGTTCTTC.

The gene calls are TRBV15 and TRBJ1-2; D is undetermined. CDR1 and CDR2 from the germline V gene are LNHNV and YYDKDF (reference sequence). Between the trimmed V and J ends, which lost 3 bases and 0 bases, there was a span of 14 bases. The CDR3 sequence is 16 residues long. This CDR3 reads CATSRTLEGANYGYTF. CDR3 coding DNA: TGTGCCACCAGCAGGACCTTGGAAGGTGCTAACTATGGCTACACCTTC.